This is a list of T cell receptor beta chains from one sample in a study of lymphopenia after photon versus proton radiotherapy. Measured with immunoSEQ multiplex PCR; TCRdb has only the in-frame clones, and not every one. The sample shows around 59,000 clones, approximately 84% of them seen only once. Sequencing used peripheral blood, obtained from a patient treated with proton-based radiotherapy. Receptors originate from a man aged 55 to 70 with pancreatic cancer. Both conserved end residues are part of each CDR3. A D gene is named only where the DNA matches it firmly. Rows give clone size only sometimes, using once, few, many, or a class for an expanded clone.

>TRBD1|TRBJ1-2|-|TRBV23-1
TGCGCCAGCAGTCATCGTACCGGGACAGAACTTAACTATGGCTACACCTTC
CASSHRTGTELNYGYTF
>-|TRBJ2-7|-|TRBV2
TGTGCCAGCACAGGTAGTGGGTACGAGCAGTACTTC
CASTGSGYEQYF
>TRBD2|TRBJ2-1|-|TRBV29-1
TGCGCGTCCCCGGGACTAGTCGCCTACAATGAGCAGTTCTTC
CASPGLVAYNEQFF
>TRBD2|TRBJ2-5|-|TRBV7-2
TGTGCCAGCAGTCATCGCCTACTAGCGATCCAAGAGACCCAGTACTTC
CASSHRLLAIQETQYF
>TRBD2|TRBJ2-5|-|TRBV5-4
TGTGCCAGCAGCTTCTCTAGCGGGAGCTATGAGACCCAGTACTTC
CASSFSSGSYETQYF
>-|TRBJ2-1|-|TRBV5-1
TGCGCCAGCAGCTTGCAGCCCTCCAATGAGCAGTTCTTC
CASSLQPSNEQFF
>-|TRBJ2-7|once|TRBV7-9
TGTGCCAGCAGCCCAGGAGGGACAGTCGAGCAGTACTTC
CASSPGGTVEQYF
>-|TRBJ2-3|-|TRBV29-1
TGCAGTGGGTGGGGGACAGATACGCAGTATTTT
CSGWGTDTQYF
>TRBD1|TRBJ2-7|once|TRBV5-1
TGCGCCAGCAGCTTTTCCTTGGACAGGGGGACACACGAGCAGTACTTC
CASSFSLDRGTHEQYF
>-|TRBJ2-7|-|TRBV6-1
TGTGCCAGCAGTGAAGCGCTTCGTGGCTACGAGCAGTACTTC
CASSEALRGYEQYF
>TRBD2|TRBJ2-1|-|TRBV28
TGTGCCATCAGCTCTGGACTAGCGGGAGCTGCCTACAATGAGCAGTTCTTC
CAISSGLAGAAYNEQFF
>TRBD1|TRBJ2-1|-|TRBV7-6
TGTGCCAGCAGCCGCACGGGACAGGGTTACAATGAGCAGTTCTTC
CASSRTGQGYNEQFF
>-|TRBJ1-3|-|TRBV28
TGTGCCAGCAGTTTCCCAATACACTCTGGAAACACCATATATTTT
CASSFPIHSGNTIYF
>-|TRBJ2-1|-|TRBV7-9
TGTGCCAGCAGCTTAGAGGGGTTGGTCCCGCGGGCGTCCTACAATGAGCAGTTCTTC
CASSLEGLVPRASYNEQFF
>-|TRBJ2-3|-|TRBV5-4
TGTGCCAGCAGCTTGGGGCCAAGTGGGGGATTTAGCACAGATACGCAGTATTTT
CASSLGPSGGFSTDTQYF
>TRBD1|TRBJ1-2|-|TRBV13
TGTGCCAGCAGCGGGACACGGACAGGGCGCGGCTACACCTTC
CASSGTRTGRGYTF
>TRBD1|TRBJ2-1|-|TRBV5-1
TGCGCCAGCAAAAAGGGGACAGGGTCCTACAATGAGCAGTTCTTC
CASKKGTGSYNEQFF
>TRBD1|TRBJ1-1|-|TRBV18
TGTGCCAGCTCGCCGGACAGGGGGGCGACCGAAGCTTTCTTT
CASSPDRGATEAFF
>-|TRBJ2-2|few|TRBV30
TGTGCCTGGAATATTGGTTTGTACACCGGGGAGCTGTTTTTT
CAWNIGLYTGELFF
>-|TRBJ1-1|once|TRBV6-1
TGTGCCACCTTGGAGGGACGCCTGAACACTGAAGCTTTCTTT
CATLEGRLNTEAFF
>TRBD1|TRBJ2-6|-|TRBV18
TGTGCCAGCTCACCTCGACAGGGGAAATCTGGGGCCAACGTCCTGACTTTC
CASSPRQGKSGANVLTF
>TRBD1|TRBJ1-2|once|TRBV7-8
TGTGCCAGCAGCTCAAGGACAGGGAATTTTGGCTACACCTTC
CASSSRTGNFGYTF
>-|TRBJ1-5|-|TRBV28
TGTGCCAGCAGTTCGGGAGCTCTGGGTAGCAATCAGCCCCAGCATTTT
CASSSGALGSNQPQHF
>TRBD2|TRBJ2-3|once|TRBV30
TGTGCCTGGAGTGTGCCTAGCGGGAGGGAAGAGTTTAGCACAGATACGCAGTATTTT
CAWSVPSGREEFSTDTQYF
>-|TRBJ1-6|-|TRBV28
TGTGCCAGCAGTCCACGGGGCCCCAATTCACCCCTCCACTTT
CASSPRGPNSPLHF
>-|TRBJ1-1|-|TRBV27
TGTGCCAGCAGTTGGCGGGGCCCCCATGAAGCTTTCTTT
CASSWRGPHEAFF
>-|TRBJ1-1|-|TRBV30
TGTGCCGGAACTCGGGGGGGTACTGAAGCTTTCTTT
CAGTRGGTEAFF
>-|TRBJ2-7|-|TRBV2
TGTGCCAGCAGACACAAGGGCGGTCTCCGGGACTACGAGCAGTACTTC
CASRHKGGLRDYEQYF
>-|TRBJ1-1|-|TRBV21-1
TGTGCCAGCAGTCGGGGACAGACGAACACTGAAGCTTTCTTT
CASSRGQTNTEAFF
>-|TRBJ2-6|-|TRBV30
TGTGCCTGGGCTTTGGGGTACTCTGGGGCCAACGTCCTGACTTTC
CAWALGYSGANVLTF
>TRBD2|TRBJ2-3|-|TRBV9
TGTGCCAGCAGCGCCCCTGAAGGGACTAGGCTTACAGATACGCAGTATTTT
CASSAPEGTRLTDTQYF
>-|TRBJ2-7|-|TRBV27
TGTGCCAGCAGTCCGTACACTGCGACTACCTACGAGCAGTACTTC
CASSPYTATTYEQYF
>-|TRBJ1-3|-|TRBV5-4
TGTGCCAGCAGCTTGGCAGGGGCGGGAAACACCATATATTTT
CASSLAGAGNTIYF